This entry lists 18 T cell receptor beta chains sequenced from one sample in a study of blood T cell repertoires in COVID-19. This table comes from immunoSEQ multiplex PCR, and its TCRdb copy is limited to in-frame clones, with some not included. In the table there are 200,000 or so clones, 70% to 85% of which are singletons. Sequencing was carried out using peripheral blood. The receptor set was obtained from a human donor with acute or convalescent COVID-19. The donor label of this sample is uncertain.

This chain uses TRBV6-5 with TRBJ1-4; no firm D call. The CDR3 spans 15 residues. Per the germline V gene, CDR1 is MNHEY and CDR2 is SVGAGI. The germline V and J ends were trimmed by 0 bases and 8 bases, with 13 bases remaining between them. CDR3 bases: TGTGCCAGCAGTTACTCGGGCCCCGGTGCCGAAAAACTGTTTTTT. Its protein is CASSYSGPGAEKLFF.

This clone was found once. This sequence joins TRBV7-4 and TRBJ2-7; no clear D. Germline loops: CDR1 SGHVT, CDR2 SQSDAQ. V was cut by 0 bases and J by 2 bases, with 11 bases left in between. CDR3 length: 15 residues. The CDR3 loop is CASSLAWLNPYEQYF. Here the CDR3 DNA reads TGTGCCAGCAGCTTAGCCTGGCTTAACCCCTACGAGCAGTACTTC.

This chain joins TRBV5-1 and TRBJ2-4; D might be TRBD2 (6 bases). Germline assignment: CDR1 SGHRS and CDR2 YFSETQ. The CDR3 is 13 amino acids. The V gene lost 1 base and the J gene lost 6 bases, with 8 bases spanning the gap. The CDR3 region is CASSLPEGNIQYF. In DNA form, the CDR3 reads TGCGCCAGCAGCTTGCCGGAGGGAAACATTCAGTACTTC.

CDR3 protein: CASSRGLMSGGSGNTIYF. CDR3 DNA sequence: TGTGCCAGCAGTCGGGGATTAATGTCGGGGGGATCTGGAAACACCATATATTTT. V gene TRBV5-4 combines with J gene TRBJ1-3; possible D gene TRBD1, 5 bases. Germline values: CDR1 SGHNT, CDR2 YYREEE (reference sequence). The CDR3 totals 18 residues. Between the trimmed V and J ends, which lost 5 bases and 1 base, there was a span of 22 bases.

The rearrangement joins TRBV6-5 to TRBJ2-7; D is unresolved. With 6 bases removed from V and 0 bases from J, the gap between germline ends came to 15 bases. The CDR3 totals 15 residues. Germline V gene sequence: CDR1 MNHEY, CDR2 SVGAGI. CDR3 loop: CASRVPKISSYEQYF. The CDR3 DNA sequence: TGTGCCAGCAGGGTCCCGAAGATTAGCTCCTACGAGCAGTACTTC.

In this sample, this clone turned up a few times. CDR3 loop: CASTTAAGGAYEQYF. CDR3 coding DNA: TGTGCCAGCACCACCGCAGCGGGGGGGGCCTACGAGCAGTACTTC. This chain uses TRBV6-5 with TRBJ2-7; 10 bases match TRBD2. J was trimmed by 2 bases and V by 7 bases; bases with no gene match: 8. Germline V gives CDR1 MNHEY, CDR2 SVGAGI. CDR3 length: 15 amino acids.

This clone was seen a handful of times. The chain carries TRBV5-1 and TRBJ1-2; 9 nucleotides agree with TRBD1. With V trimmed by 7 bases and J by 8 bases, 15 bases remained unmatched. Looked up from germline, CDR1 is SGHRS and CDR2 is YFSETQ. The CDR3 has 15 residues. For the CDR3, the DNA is TGCGCCAGCTACTCTGGGGGGACAGGGCCGCCCGGCTACACCTTC. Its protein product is CASYSGGTGPPGYTF.

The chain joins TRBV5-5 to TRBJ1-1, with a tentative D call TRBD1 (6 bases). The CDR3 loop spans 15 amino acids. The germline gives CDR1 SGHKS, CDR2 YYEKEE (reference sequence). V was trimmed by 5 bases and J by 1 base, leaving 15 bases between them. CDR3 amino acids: CASSPGWGRNTEAFF. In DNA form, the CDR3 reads TGTGCCAGCAGTCCCGGGTGGGGGCGGAACACTGAAGCTTTCTTT.

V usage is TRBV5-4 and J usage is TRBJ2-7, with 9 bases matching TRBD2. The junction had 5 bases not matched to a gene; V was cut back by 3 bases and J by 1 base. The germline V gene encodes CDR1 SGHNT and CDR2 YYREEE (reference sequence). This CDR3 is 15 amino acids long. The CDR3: CASSSKAGGSYEQYF. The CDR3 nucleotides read TGTGCCAGCAGCTCAAAAGCGGGAGGATCCTACGAGCAGTACTTC.

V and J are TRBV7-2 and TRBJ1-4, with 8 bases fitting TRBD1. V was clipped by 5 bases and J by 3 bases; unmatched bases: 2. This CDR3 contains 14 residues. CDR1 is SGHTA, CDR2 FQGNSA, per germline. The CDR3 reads CASSLDRANEKLFF. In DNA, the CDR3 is TGTGCCAGCAGCCTGGACAGGGCTAATGAAAAACTGTTTTTT.

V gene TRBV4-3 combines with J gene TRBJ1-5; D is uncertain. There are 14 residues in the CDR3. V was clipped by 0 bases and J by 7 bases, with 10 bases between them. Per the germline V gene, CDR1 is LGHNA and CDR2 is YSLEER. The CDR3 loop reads CASSQESAGQPQHF. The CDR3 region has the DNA TGCGCCAGCAGCCAAGAATCCGCGGGGCAGCCCCAGCATTTT.

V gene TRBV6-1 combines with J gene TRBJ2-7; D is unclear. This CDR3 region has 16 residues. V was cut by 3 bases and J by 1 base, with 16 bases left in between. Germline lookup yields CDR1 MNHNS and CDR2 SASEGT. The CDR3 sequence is CASSDLSLGHSYEQYF. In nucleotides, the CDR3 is TGTGCCAGCAGTGATCTAAGTCTTGGTCATTCCTACGAGCAGTACTTC.

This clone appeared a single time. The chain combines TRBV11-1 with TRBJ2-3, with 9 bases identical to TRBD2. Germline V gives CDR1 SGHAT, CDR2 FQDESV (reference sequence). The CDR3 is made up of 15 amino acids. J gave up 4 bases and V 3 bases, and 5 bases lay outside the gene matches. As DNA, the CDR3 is TGTGCCAGCAGCTTGGCGGGAGGGAGCTCAGATACGCAGTATTTT. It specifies CASSLAGGSSDTQYF. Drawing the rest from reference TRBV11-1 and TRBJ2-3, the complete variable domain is EAEVAQSPRYKITEKSQAVAFWCDPISGHATLYWYRQILGQGPELLVQFQDESVVDDSQLPKDRFSAERLKGVDSTLKIQPAELGDSAMYLCASSLAGGSSDTQYFGPGTRLTVL.

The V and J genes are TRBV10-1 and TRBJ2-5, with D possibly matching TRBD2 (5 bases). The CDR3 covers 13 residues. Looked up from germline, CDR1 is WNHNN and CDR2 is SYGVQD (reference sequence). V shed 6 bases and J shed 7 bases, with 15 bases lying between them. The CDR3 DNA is TGCGCCAGCAGCCGAGACTACGCCGGGACCCAGTACTTC. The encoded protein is CASSRDYAGTQYF.

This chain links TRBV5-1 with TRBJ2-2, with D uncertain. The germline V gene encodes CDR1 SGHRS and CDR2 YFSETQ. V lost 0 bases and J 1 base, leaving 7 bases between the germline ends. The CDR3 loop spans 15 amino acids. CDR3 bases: TGCGCCAGCAGCTTGGCCAGTCAGAACACCGGGGAGCTGTTTTTT. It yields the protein CASSLASQNTGELFF. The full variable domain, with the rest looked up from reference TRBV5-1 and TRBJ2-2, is KAGVTQTPRYLIKTRGQQVTLSCSPISGHRSVSWYQQTPGQGLQFLFEYFSETQRNKGNFPGRFSGRQFSNSRSEMNVSTLELGDSALYLCASSLASQNTGELFFGEGSRLTVL.

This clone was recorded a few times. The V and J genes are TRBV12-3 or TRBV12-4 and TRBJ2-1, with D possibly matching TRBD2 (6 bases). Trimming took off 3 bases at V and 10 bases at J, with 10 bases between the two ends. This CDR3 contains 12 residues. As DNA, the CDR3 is TGTGCCAGCAGTTTTGGGGCGGGAGAGCAGTTCTTC. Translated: CASSFGAGEQFF.

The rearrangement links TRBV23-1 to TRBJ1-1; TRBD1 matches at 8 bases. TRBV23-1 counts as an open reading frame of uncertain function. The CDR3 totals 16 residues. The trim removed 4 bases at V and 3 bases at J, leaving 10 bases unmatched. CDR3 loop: CASSRPDRARYTEAFF. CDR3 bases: TGCGCCAGCAGTCGACCGGACAGGGCTCGATACACTGAAGCTTTCTTT.

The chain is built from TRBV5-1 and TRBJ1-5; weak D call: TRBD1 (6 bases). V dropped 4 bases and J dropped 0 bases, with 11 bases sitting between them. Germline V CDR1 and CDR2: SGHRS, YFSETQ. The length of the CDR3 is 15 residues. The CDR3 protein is CASSPGQLSNQPQHF. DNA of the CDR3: TGCGCCAGCAGCCCGGGACAACTTAGCAATCAGCCCCAGCATTTT.